This entry concerns a single T cell receptor (beta chain). Amplification targeted TCR beta CDR3 regions from RNA transcripts. The HTBI set primed first-round TCR CDR3 RT-PCR. TCRdb itself ran the multiplex PCR reads through MiXCR, one entry per CDR3 protein. The top ten clones hold approximately 16% of a sample with approximately 720,000 distinct CDR3 sequences, around 19% of them seen once. This sample was taken from a study of T cells in Graves' hyperthyroidism and ophthalmopathy. This CDR3 comprises 14 residues. CDR1 and CDR2 from the germline V gene are SEHNR and FQNEAQ (reference sequence). V was pared by 1 base and J by 8 bases, with 3 bases of the junction left unmatched. Those patients with uncontrolled infection, other autoimmune disease, pregnancy or lactation were excluded. Each diagnosis was grounded in clinical symptoms, serum thyroxine and TRAb, thyroid ultrasound, and orbital computed tomography. Any symptoms of ophthalmopathy came after the first hyperthyroidism diagnosis, from which the blood sample dates. Each 10 ml fresh peripheral blood draw supplied the PBMCs.

This receptor was taken from a woman between 50 and 59 years old with Graves' hyperthyroidism that later progressed to Graves' ophthalmopathy. The material sequenced was blood. This chain links TRBV7-9 with TRBJ2-4; 9 bases line up with TRBD2. Here the CDR3 DNA reads TGTGCCAGCAGCTTAGTAGCGGGGGTTGACATTCAGTACTTC. Protein sequence: CASSLVAGVDIQYF.